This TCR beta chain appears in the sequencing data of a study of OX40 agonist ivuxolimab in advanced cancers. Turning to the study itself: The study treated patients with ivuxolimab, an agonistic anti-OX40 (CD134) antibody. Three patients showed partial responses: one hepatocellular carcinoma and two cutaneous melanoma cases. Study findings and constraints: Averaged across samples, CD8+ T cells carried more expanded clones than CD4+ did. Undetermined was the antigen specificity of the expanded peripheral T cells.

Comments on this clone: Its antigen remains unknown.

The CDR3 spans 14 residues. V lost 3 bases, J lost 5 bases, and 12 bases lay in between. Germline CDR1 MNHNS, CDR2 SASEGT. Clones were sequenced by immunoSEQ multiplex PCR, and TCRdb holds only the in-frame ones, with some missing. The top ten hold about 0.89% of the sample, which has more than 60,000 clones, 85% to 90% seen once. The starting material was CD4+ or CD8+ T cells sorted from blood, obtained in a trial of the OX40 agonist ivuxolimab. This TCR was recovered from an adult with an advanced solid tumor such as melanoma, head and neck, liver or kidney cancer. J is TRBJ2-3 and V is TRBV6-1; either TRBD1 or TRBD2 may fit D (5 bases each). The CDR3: CASSEQGPRDTQYF. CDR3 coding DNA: TGTGCCAGCAGTGAGCAGGGACCAAGAGATACGCAGTATTTT.